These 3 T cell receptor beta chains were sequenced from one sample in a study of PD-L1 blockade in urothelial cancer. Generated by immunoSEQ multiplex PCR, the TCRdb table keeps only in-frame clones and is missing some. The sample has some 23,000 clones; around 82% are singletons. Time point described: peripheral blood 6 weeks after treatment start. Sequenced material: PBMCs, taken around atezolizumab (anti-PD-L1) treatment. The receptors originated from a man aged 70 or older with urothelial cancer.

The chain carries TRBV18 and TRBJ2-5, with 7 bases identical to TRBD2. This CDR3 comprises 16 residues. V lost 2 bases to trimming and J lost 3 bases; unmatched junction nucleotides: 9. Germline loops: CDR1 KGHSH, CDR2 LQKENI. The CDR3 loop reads CASSPRVLAEKETQYF. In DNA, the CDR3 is TGTGCCAGCTCACCAAGAGTCCTAGCGGAAAAAGAGACCCAGTACTTC.

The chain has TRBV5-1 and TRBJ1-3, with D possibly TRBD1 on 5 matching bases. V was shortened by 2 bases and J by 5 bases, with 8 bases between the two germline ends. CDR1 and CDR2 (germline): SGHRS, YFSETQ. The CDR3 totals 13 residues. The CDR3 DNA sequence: TGCGCCAGCAGCTTCGACAGCCGAAACACCATATATTTT. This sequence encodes CASSFDSRNTIYF. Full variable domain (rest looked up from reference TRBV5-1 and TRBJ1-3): KAGVTQTPRYLIKTRGQQVTLSCSPISGHRSVSWYQQTPGQGLQFLFEYFSETQRNKGNFPGRFSGRQFSNSRSEMNVSTLELGDSALYLCASSFDSRNTIYFGEGSWLTVV.

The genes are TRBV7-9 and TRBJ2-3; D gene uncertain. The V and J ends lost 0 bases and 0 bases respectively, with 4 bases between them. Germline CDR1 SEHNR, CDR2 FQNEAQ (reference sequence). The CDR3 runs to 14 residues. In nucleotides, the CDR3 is TGTGCCAGCAGCTTAGCGAGAAGCACAGATACGCAGTATTTT. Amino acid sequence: CASSLARSTDTQYF.